What follows are 2 T cell receptor beta chains derived from one specimen sequenced in a study of immune characterization of retroperitoneal liposarcoma. One entry per CDR3 protein results from TCRdb running MiXCR on the PCR reads. The repertoire includes 9,500 to 14,000 distinct CDR3 sequences, about 23% of them detected once, and more than 8.5% sits in the top ten. The sample consisted of blood. The receptors derive from a female donor with retroperitoneal liposarcoma.

This chain links TRBV7-8 with TRBJ2-5; D may match TRBD1 or TRBD2 (6 bases each). Trimming took 5 bases from V and 5 from J, leaving 18 bases between them. The V gene's germline CDR1 is SGHVS and CDR2 FQNEAQ. The CDR3 runs 15 residues. The CDR3 DNA reads TGTGCCAGCAGCACTCGGGGGCGCGGTCGGGAGACCCAGTACTTC. Translation gives CASSTRGRGRETQYF. Looking up the rest from reference TRBV7-8 and TRBJ2-5 gives the full variable domain: GAGVSQSPRYKVAKRGQDVALRCDPISGHVSLFWYQQALGQGPEFLTYFQNEAQLDKSGLPSDRFFAERPEGSVSTLKIQRTQQEDSAVYLCASSTRGRGRETQYFGPGTRLLVL.

This clonotype ranks as medium-sized (0.01 to 0.1%). The chain joins TRBV12-3 or TRBV12-4 to TRBJ1-1; D gene unclear. This CDR3 is 13 amino acids long. V shed 5 bases and J shed 1 base, with 8 bases lying between them. This chain's CDR3 is CASSPRRNTEAFF. CDR3 nucleotides: TGTGCCAGCAGTCCGCGACGGAACACTGAAGCTTTCTTT.